This T cell receptor (beta chain) was recorded in a study of cytomegalovirus exposure and HLA in healthy donors. The overall study: It was reported in a later analysis that the same platform had been used for the approximately 110 validation repertoires as for the roughly 670 first-cohort repertoires.

Study-level results: Using the classifier, cytomegalovirus status was reportedly diagnosed with high specificity and sensitivity. The study recorded 164 TCR beta chains that were cytomegalovirus-associated. Whilst most TCR sequences proved rare, a subset of public TCRs occurred across many donors.

TCRdb's copy holds only in-frame clones and misses some; the assay was immunoSEQ multiplex PCR. The data contain roughly 250,000 clones, about 86% of them singletons. Trimming pared 2 bases from V and 3 bases from J, leaving 11 bases between. This CDR3 has 14 amino acids. Germline loops: CDR1 LNHDA, CDR2 SQIVND (reference sequence). With respect to this clone: Its cognate antigen is unknown.

This TCR was recovered from a man younger than 35 in good health and CMV-seronegative. The V gene is TRBV19, the J gene TRBJ2-7, with TRBD1 as a possible D gene (6 bases). Sequenced material: PBMCs. CDR3 coding DNA: TGTGCCAGTAGTATAACAGGGAAGGACTACGAGCAGTACTTC. This translates into CASSITGKDYEQYF.